This T cell receptor (beta chain) was profiled in a study of T cells in Graves' hyperthyroidism and ophthalmopathy. Study observations and caveats: Appearing also in blood were most of the thyroid clonotypes expanded above 0.001.

Authors of the study amplified TCR beta CDR3 regions from RNA transcripts. The HTBI primer set served for first-round RT-PCR of the TCR CDR3. TCRdb re-derived calls from the multiplex PCR reads in MiXCR, one entry per CDR3 protein. The table records 400,000 to 500,000 distinct CDR3 sequences, about 15% of them present only once. The CDR3 is 18 amino acids. The germline V gene has CDR1 SGHTA and CDR2 FQGTGA. The junction had 6 bases not matched to a gene; V was cut back by 1 base and J by 0 bases. Ten or more counts support this clonotype. Its antigen is still unknown. Sequenced input: blood. The TCR was taken from a woman aged 18-29 years with Graves' hyperthyroidism. The chain joins TRBV7-3 to TRBJ2-1, with 10 bases lining up with TRBD2. The CDR3 region has the DNA TGTGCCAGCAGCTTAAAAGCGGGAGGGCCAAGCTCCTACAATGAGCAGTTCTTC. The encoded protein is CASSLKAGGPSSYNEQFF.